Presented here are 5 T cell receptor beta chains from one specimen sequenced in a study of blood T cells in healthy people across ages (dated by TCRdb to between 2015 and 2016). The method was 5' RACE. The run used an Illumina HiSeq 2500. A second PCR of roughly 7 to 12 cycles was run with a J-beta primer mix and a sample-barcoded 5' primer. TCRdb reprocessing: public reads trimmed at Q25 with fastp, clones called with MiXCR, in-frame beta chains kept. Here each entry gathers all rows of one CDR3 protein and keeps the most common genes and DNA. The sample table holds about 580,000 distinct CDR3 sequences, of which 45% to 55% were seen once. The leading ten clones occupy roughly 24% of the sample. The material sequenced was blood. All receptors derive from a man at least 80 years old in good health.

The J gene is TRBJ2-5, the V gene TRBV29-1, with a tentative D call TRBD2 (5 bases). Germline assignment: CDR1 SQVTM and CDR2 ANQGSEA. With 6 bases removed from V and 2 bases from J, the gap between germline ends came to 10 bases. The CDR3 consists of 12 residues. Written as DNA, the CDR3 is TGCAGCGTGCGGACTGTACAAGAGACCCAGTACTTC. This encodes CSVRTVQETQYF.

The chain has TRBV4-3 and TRBJ2-2; D possibly corresponds to TRBD1 (6 bases). Germline CDR1 LGHNA, CDR2 YSLEER. This CDR3 contains 14 residues. V was shortened by 4 bases and J by 7 bases, with 13 bases between the two germline ends. Written as DNA, the CDR3 is TGCGCCAGCAGCCTTGACAGGAGCCTCGGGGAGCTGTTTTTT. This codes for CASSLDRSLGELFF.

The chain carries TRBV7-9 and TRBJ2-3; 10 bases are shared with TRBD2. There are 18 residues in the CDR3. V shed 2 bases and J 6 bases; nucleotides not matched to a gene: 14. Germline CDR1 and CDR2: SEHNR and FQNEAQ (reference sequence). CDR3 residues: CASSLPWTSGTMGDTQYF. CDR3 bases: TGTGCCAGCAGCTTACCCTGGACTAGCGGTACAATGGGGGATACGCAGTATTTT.

The rearrangement links TRBV12-3 or TRBV12-4 to TRBJ2-5; D remains unclear. This CDR3 spans 15 amino acids. V was cut by 5 bases and J by 3 bases, with 16 bases left in between. As DNA, the CDR3 is TGTGCCAGCAGTCACGATAGCTACTATAAAGAGACCCAGTACTTC. This sequence encodes CASSHDSYYKETQYF.

This clonotype was picked up a small number of times. The chain recombines TRBV14 with TRBJ2-1; TRBD1 is a possible D gene (6 bases). Trimming cost V 1 base and J 3 bases, with 16 bases left between them. Germline assignment: CDR1 SGHDN and CDR2 FVKESK. The CDR3 contains 17 residues. This CDR3 is CASSQGVGRGLYNEQFF. The CDR3 nucleotides read TGTGCCAGCAGCCAAGGAGTGGGCAGGGGTCTCTACAATGAGCAGTTCTTC.